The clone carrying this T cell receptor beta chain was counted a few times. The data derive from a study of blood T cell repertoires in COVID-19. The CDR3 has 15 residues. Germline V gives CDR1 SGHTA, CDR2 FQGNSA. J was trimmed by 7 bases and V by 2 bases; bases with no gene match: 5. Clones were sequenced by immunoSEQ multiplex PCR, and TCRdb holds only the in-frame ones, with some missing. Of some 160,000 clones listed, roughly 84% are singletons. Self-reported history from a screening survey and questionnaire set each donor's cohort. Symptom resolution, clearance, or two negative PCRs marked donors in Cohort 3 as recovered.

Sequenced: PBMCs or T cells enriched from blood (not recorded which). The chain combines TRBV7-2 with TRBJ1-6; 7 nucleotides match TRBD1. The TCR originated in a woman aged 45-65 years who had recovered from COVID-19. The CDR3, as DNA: TGTGCCAGCAGCTTAAGGACAGGATCAAATTCACCCCTCCACTTT. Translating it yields CASSLRTGSNSPLHF. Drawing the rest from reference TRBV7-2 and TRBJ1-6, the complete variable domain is GAGVSQSPSNKVTEKGKDVELRCDPISGHTALYWYRQSLGQGLEFLIYFQGNSAPDKSGLPSDRFSAERTGGSVSTLTIQRTQQEDSAVYLCASSLRTGSNSPLHFGNGTRLTVT.